This T cell receptor beta chain was identified in a study of CD8 T cells in Susac syndrome. cDNA came from around 0.5 to 1 ug RNA primed by random hexamers. Amplification of TCR beta CDR3 used immunoSEQ multiplex PCR across 54 Vbeta and 13 Jbeta. TCRdb reprocessed the immunoSEQ multiplex PCR reads via MiXCR and lists one record per CDR3 protein. This sample has a few hundred thousand distinct CDR3 sequences, with about 85% found just once. Sequencing targeted TCR beta in blood CD8+ and CD4+ T cells. TEMRA cells were FACS-enriched, while CD8+ and CD4+ T cells were negatively isolated. The specimen sequenced was CD8+ T cells from PBMCs. This TCR was sampled from a human donor with multiple sclerosis.

The CDR3 coding sequence is TGCAGTGCTTCGCCGGGACTAGCGGTAACAGAGCAGTACTTC. It encodes CSASPGLAVTEQYF. The chain recombines TRBV20-1 with TRBJ2-7; TRBD2 matches at 11 bases. The CDR3 loop spans 14 amino acids. The trim removed 5 bases at V and 7 bases at J, leaving 10 bases unmatched. CDR1 is DFQATT, CDR2 SNEGSKA, per germline (reference sequence).